A single sample is the source of the 17 T cell receptor beta chains below, sequenced in a study of T cell repertoires in cytomegalovirus infection. TCRdb reprocessed the reads with MiXCR, giving one entry per CDR3 protein. The sample records 250,000 to 400,000 distinct CDR3 sequences, approximately 25% being singletons. No antigen has been assigned to these receptors. The material was cultured PBMCs, obtained from culture after CMV antigen stimulation. Receptor source: a human donor in good health (CMV status not recorded). Some clones in this sample may be carry-over from other donors' samples.

The table lists this clonotype with many counts. J is TRBJ1-3 and V is TRBV7-2; D may be TRBD1 (5 bases). The CDR3 is 14 amino acids. The germline CDR1 and CDR2 sequences are SGHTA and FQGNSA. V was trimmed by 6 bases and J by 2 bases, leaving 11 bases between them. For the CDR3, the DNA is TGTGCCAGCAGGGACGCCAGGGCTGGAAACACCATATATTTT. Protein product: CASRDARAGNTIYF.

V gene TRBV6-2 or TRBV6-3 combines with J gene TRBJ1-2; 7 nucleotides align to TRBD1. The germline V gene encodes CDR1 MNHEY and CDR2 SVGEGT. The trim removed 6 bases at V and 8 bases at J, leaving 9 bases unmatched. The CDR3 runs 13 residues. CDR3 region: CASRPDRVRGYTF. The CDR3 DNA follows: TGTGCCAGCAGACCCGACAGGGTGAGAGGCTACACCTTC.

The rearrangement joins TRBV7-6 to TRBJ2-2; D gene unclear. The CDR3 is made up of 14 amino acids. V was pared by 1 base and J by 3 bases, with 6 bases between. Germline V lookup: CDR1 SGHVS, CDR2 FNYEAQ. The CDR3 DNA follows: TGTGCCAGCAGCTTAGGCGGATACACCGGGGAGCTGTTTTTT. Translating gives CASSLGGYTGELFF.

There are many counts of this clonotype. The rearrangement links TRBV7-9 to TRBJ1-1; maybe TRBD1 (5 bases). The CDR3 spans 14 residues. CDR1 SEHNR and CDR2 FQNEAQ come from the germline V gene (reference sequence). The V and J ends lost 2 bases and 4 bases respectively, with 11 bases between them. The CDR3 loop is CASSLQGRGTEAFF. The CDR3 bases are TGTGCCAGCAGCTTACAGGGCCGGGGCACTGAAGCTTTCTTT.

This clonotype was seen more than once but under ten times. V gene TRBV20-1 combines with J gene TRBJ2-3, with 13 bases fitting TRBD2. The V gene end was trimmed by 0 bases and the J gene end by 2 bases; junction bases not matched to a gene: 5. Germline loops: CDR1 DFQATT, CDR2 SNEGSKA (reference sequence). This CDR3 contains 17 residues. Here the CDR3 DNA reads TGCAGTGCTAGAGATCGACTAGCGGGAGGAGTCACAGATACGCAGTATTTT. Translation: CSARDRLAGGVTDTQYF.

The chain combines TRBV2 with TRBJ2-5, with TRBD2 identical over 7 bases. Germline lookup yields CDR1 SNHLY and CDR2 FYNNEI. This CDR3 comprises 14 residues. V lost 7 bases, J lost 4 bases, and 9 bases stayed unmatched. The CDR3, as DNA: TGTGCCAGCACCCCCGGTACGGGAGGAGAGACCCAGTACTTC. Amino acid sequence: CASTPGTGGETQYF.

This clonotype was counted a few times. This chain uses TRBV6-2 or TRBV6-3 with TRBJ1-1; D unresolved. The CDR3 consists of 14 residues. Deletions cut 2 bases from V and 0 bases from J, with 7 bases between. From germline, CDR1 is MNHEY and CDR2 SVGEGT. The CDR3 DNA follows: TGTGCCAGCAGTTACGAACAAATGAACACTGAAGCTTTCTTT. This sequence encodes CASSYEQMNTEAFF.

This chain uses TRBV18 with TRBJ2-2, with 7 bases lining up with TRBD2. J gave up 2 bases and V 0 bases, and 3 bases lay outside the gene matches. The CDR3 length is 16 residues. The germline V gene encodes CDR1 KGHSH and CDR2 LQKENI. The CDR3 region has the DNA TGTGCCAGCTCACCACCCTCAGCGGGAAACACCGGGGAGCTGTTTTTT. Protein product: CASSPPSAGNTGELFF.

The chain carries TRBV7-4 and TRBJ2-1; 9 nucleotides line up with TRBD2. Trimming removed 4 bases from V and 8 bases from J; junction bases left unmatched: 9. This CDR3 has 15 amino acids. CDR1 and CDR2 (germline): SGHVT, SQSDAQ. DNA for the CDR3: TGTGCCAGCAGCTCCCGGGTTAGCGGGAGACATGAGCAGTTCTTC. This encodes CASSSRVSGRHEQFF.

Only a few counts were recorded for this clonotype. The chain combines TRBV7-2 with TRBJ2-5, with D possibly matching TRBD1 (5 bases). Looked up from germline, CDR1 is SGHTA and CDR2 is FQGNSA. The length of the CDR3 is 15 residues. Trimming shortened V by 3 bases and J by 2 bases, and 13 bases separated the two germline ends. CDR3 sequence: CASSFRRQSQETQYF. The CDR3 bases are TGTGCCAGCAGCTTCCGGCGACAGTCACAAGAGACCCAGTACTTC.

The V and J genes are TRBV5-1 and TRBJ2-3; 8 bases agree with TRBD2. V trimming: 6 bases; J trimming: 5 bases; junction bases outside the gene matches: 5. This CDR3 has 13 residues. Germline V lookup: CDR1 SGHRS, CDR2 YFSETQ. The CDR3 reads CASMVAGGDTQYF. The CDR3 DNA reads as TGCGCCAGCATGGTTGCGGGAGGAGATACGCAGTATTTT.

The chain has TRBV7-2 and TRBJ1-5, with D possibly being TRBD1 (5 bases). The CDR3 extends over 13 amino acids. V was cut by 5 bases and J by 7 bases, with 12 bases left in between. Germline V CDR1 and CDR2: SGHTA, FQGNSA. CDR3 loop: CASSPAGWQPQHF. The CDR3 coding sequence is TGTGCCAGCAGCCCGGCAGGGTGGCAGCCCCAGCATTTT.

This clonotype appeared many times. The chain links TRBV7-2 to TRBJ2-1; TRBD2 matches 12 bases. The CDR3 has 15 amino acids. Losses at the gene ends were 5 bases for V and 10 bases for J; bases not matched to a gene: 9. CDR1 and CDR2 (germline): SGHTA, FQGNSA. Here the CDR3 reads CASSPDLAGGPEQFF. The DNA for the CDR3 is TGTGCCAGCAGCCCAGATCTAGCGGGAGGGCCCGAGCAGTTCTTC.

The chain couples TRBV7-2 to TRBJ2-7; unclear D gene. This CDR3 is built from 13 residues. V shed 5 bases and J shed 7 bases, with 15 bases lying between them. From germline, CDR1 is SGHTA and CDR2 FQGNSA. The CDR3 is CASSPNPPGEQYF. The CDR3 nucleotides are TGTGCCAGCAGCCCTAATCCCCCTGGTGAGCAGTACTTC.

This clonotype occurred a few times. The chain combines TRBV7-9 with TRBJ2-7; 16 bases line up with TRBD2. The CDR3 length is 17 residues. Germline CDR1 SEHNR, CDR2 FQNEAQ (reference sequence). Trimming at V came to 5 bases and at J to 0 bases, leaving 4 bases not matched to a gene. The DNA of the CDR3 is TGTGCCAGCAGCCGGGGACTAGCGGGAGGGAGCTCCTACGAGCAGTACTTC. Translation gives CASSRGLAGGSSYEQYF.

There are a few counts of this clonotype. The chain couples TRBV12-3 or TRBV12-4 to TRBJ1-3; no reliable D call. The V end lost 5 bases, the J end lost 7 bases, and 9 bases lay between the germline ends. The CDR3 runs 12 residues. As DNA, the CDR3 is TGTGCCAGCAGTCCCTCAGCCAACACCATATATTTT. Protein product: CASSPSANTIYF.

This clonotype was seen only a few times. The DNA of the CDR3 is TGCGCCAGCAGCCAGTACGACAGGGGGGACTATGGCTACACCTTC. It yields the protein CASSQYDRGDYGYTF. This chain connects TRBV4-3 to TRBJ1-2; 9 bases agree with TRBD1. Germline V gene data show CDR1 as LGHNA and CDR2 as YSLEER. The junction had 5 bases not matched to a gene; V was cut back by 3 bases and J by 3 bases. The CDR3 runs 15 residues.